These T cell receptor beta chains were read from a single sample in a study of T cells in localized non-small cell lung cancer. The table came from immunoSEQ multiplex PCR; TCRdb's copy has only in-frame clones and leaves some out. Of 20,000 or so clones listed, 90% are singletons. The sample in question was peripheral blood, obtained before any cancer treatment. Receptors were obtained from a woman aged 35 to 75 with stage I lung adenocarcinoma. Each CDR3 is given with its conserved first and last residue. The D gene is left open where the match is weak. Rows give clone size only sometimes, using once, few, many, or a class for an expanded clone.

V	length	D	size	J	DNA	CDR3
TRBV2	12	.	once	TRBJ1-1	TGTGCCAGCAGTGAAGAGGGAGGTGGAGCTTTCTTT	CASSEEGGGAFF
TRBV28	13	.	.	TRBJ2-1	TGTGCCAGCAGTCCCGCTAATAGGAATGAGCAGTTCTTC	CASSPANRNEQFF
TRBV15	19	.	.	TRBJ1-1	TGTGCCACCAGAAAGGGTCTGATCGGAAGGGGACTTATGAACACTGAAGCTTTCTTT	CATRKGLIGRGLMNTEAFF
TRBV27	11	.	once	TRBJ1-1	TGTGCCATCTTCAAGGGCACTGAAGCTTTCTTT	CAIFKGTEAFF
TRBV6-1	13	.	.	TRBJ2-7	TGTGCCAGCAGCCAAAGCCAGGGCTACGAGCAGTACTTC	CASSQSQGYEQYF
TRBV5-8	13	.	once	TRBJ2-7	TGTGCCAGCAGCGTCAGGAGAGCCTACGAGCAGTACTTC	CASSVRRAYEQYF
TRBV10-2	16	.	.	TRBJ2-5	TGCGCCAGCAGTGATTCCCCGGGGGCGCGGAGAGAGACCCAGTACTTC	CASSDSPGARRETQYF
TRBV19	13	.	.	TRBJ2-3	TGTGCCAGTAGTGTGGAGTTCACAGATACGCAGTATTTT	CASSVEFTDTQYF
TRBV15	17	TRBD2	.	TRBJ2-2	TGTGCCACCAGCAGAGATCTGGGCGGGAGGGCTAGAGGGGAGCTGTTTTTT	CATSRDLGGRARGELFF
TRBV30	13	.	.	TRBJ1-1	TGTGCCTGGACCTTCTTTCCGGGGACTGAAGCTTTCTTT	CAWTFFPGTEAFF
TRBV30	13	.	few	TRBJ2-7	TGTGCCTGGAGTGGACAGGGTGGACTAGAGCAGTACTTC	CAWSGQGGLEQYF
TRBV28	11	.	.	TRBJ2-5	TGTGCCAGCAGCACCGACCCCCTCCAGTACTTC	CASSTDPLQYF
TRBV14	13	.	.	TRBJ2-1	TGTGCCAGCAGCCAAAGGGTGGTTGGTGAGCAGTTCTTC	CASSQRVVGEQFF
TRBV29-1	16	.	.	TRBJ2-1	TGCAGCGTTGGGGGGACACTACCGGGGCCGGGCAATGAGCAGTTCTTC	CSVGGTLPGPGNEQFF
TRBV6-5	14	.	.	TRBJ1-1	TGTGCCAGCAGTTCCCGACAGGCGAACACTGAAGCTTTCTTT	CASSSRQANTEAFF
TRBV19	14	TRBD1	once	TRBJ1-1	TGTGCCAGTAGTAACAGGGGGCGAAACACTGAAGCTTTCTTT	CASSNRGRNTEAFF
TRBV30	14	.	.	TRBJ2-1	TGTGCCTGGGACACTAGCTCTAGTTACAATGAGCAGTTCTTC	CAWDTSSSYNEQFF
TRBV5-6	14	TRBD1	.	TRBJ2-7	TGTGCCAGCAGCTTTAACAGGGGGCTTGGGGAGCAGTACTTC	CASSFNRGLGEQYF
TRBV29-1	13	TRBD1	.	TRBJ1-2	TGCAGCGTTGAAGCGGGACAGAAATATGGCTACACCTTC	CSVEAGQKYGYTF
TRBV28	17	.	.	TRBJ2-7	TGTGCCAGCAGTTCACTCTTACAGGGATTAACCTCCTACGAGCAGTACTTC	CASSSLLQGLTSYEQYF
TRBV5-1	14	TRBD1	.	TRBJ1-1	TGCGCCAGCAGCTGGGACAGGGGGGACACTGAAGCTTTCTTT	CASSWDRGDTEAFF
TRBV19	14	.	.	TRBJ1-5	TGTGCCAGTAGTATAATCAGGGAACATCAGCCCCAGCATTTT	CASSIIREHQPQHF
TRBV5-1	13	.	.	TRBJ2-2	TGCGCCAGCAGCCCCCGTGACACCGGGGAGCTGTTTTTT	CASSPRDTGELFF
TRBV2	19	TRBD1	.	TRBJ2-3	TGTGCCAGCAGCCTCTACACTCGGACAGGGGTCTCTAGCACAGATACGCAGTATTTT	CASSLYTRTGVSSTDTQYF
TRBV18	14	.	.	TRBJ2-5	TGTGCCAGCTCACCAAGTGTGGGGGGAGAGACCCAGTACTTC	CASSPSVGGETQYF
TRBV6-5	13	.	.	TRBJ2-1	TGTGCCAGCCGTAAGCCGGGTCAGGATGAGCAGTTCTTC	CASRKPGQDEQFF
TRBV21-1	17	.	.	TRBJ2-1	TGTGCCAGCAGCAAAACCCGACCCCGGGACAGGGGTAATGAGCAGTTCTTC	CASSKTRPRDRGNEQFF